This TCR beta chain came from a study of shared clonotypes between healthy human individuals. The donors, healthy adults who were HIV-negative, had experienced no recent acute infections or vaccinations. Every one of the donors was a Caucasian adult that lived in Nashville, Tennessee. Regarding this clone: What it recognizes is unknown.

Each cell subset's genomic DNA was divided evenly among several immunoSEQ plates. Libraries were prepared by immunoSEQ multiplex PCR; TCRdb keeps only in-frame clonotypes and omits some of them. Altogether about 520,000 clones are present, approximately 82% being singletons, with the ten largest covering around 13%. Study results and limitations: Sampling covered blood only; tissue repertoires likely differ.

The V gene lost 2 bases and the J gene lost 11 bases, with 9 bases spanning the gap. CDR3 length: 11 amino acids. CDR1 is SNHLY, CDR2 FYNNEI, per germline. The chain links TRBV2 to TRBJ2-5; D unresolved. The source of this sequence is a middle-aged woman in good health. Some clones in this sample may be carry-over from other donors' samples. The sequenced sample consisted of PBMCs. The CDR3, as DNA: TGTGCCAGCAGTGAACCAAAGGAGCAGTACTTC. It encodes CASSEPKEQYF.